A single sample gave rise to the 19 T cell receptor beta chains below, sequenced in a study of shared clonotypes between healthy human individuals. Profiled with immunoSEQ multiplex PCR; TCRdb holds only in-frame clones, not every one. The sample has 90,000 to 100,000 clones; roughly 45% are singletons. Sequencing was carried out using PBMCs. The receptors were gathered from a woman aged 40 to 50 in good health. Some clones in this sample may be carry-over from other donors' samples.

This clone was seen ten or more times. J is TRBJ2-5 and V is TRBV5-1; 7 positions match TRBD1. The germline V gene has CDR1 SGHRS and CDR2 YFSETQ. The CDR3 covers 14 residues. With V trimmed by 2 bases and J by 1 base, 2 bases remained unmatched. CDR3: CASSFGTVQETQYF. The CDR3 coding sequence is TGCGCCAGCAGCTTTGGGACAGTCCAAGAGACCCAGTACTTC.

The rearrangement joins TRBV19 to TRBJ2-7, with 9 bases lining up with TRBD1. This CDR3 is 14 amino acids long. Germline V CDR1 and CDR2: LNHDA, SQIVND (reference sequence). V trimming: 4 bases; J trimming: 4 bases; junction bases outside the gene matches: 5. CDR3 sequence (DNA): TGTGCCAGTAGTAGGACAGGGGAGCGATACGAGCAGTACTTC. Encoded protein: CASSRTGERYEQYF.

Concerning this clone: Its ends do not fully match the called genes, so a read error is possible. The V and J genes are TRBV6-5 and TRBJ2-7; D is possibly TRBD1 or TRBD2 (5 bases each). CDR1 MNHEY and CDR2 SVGAGI come from the germline V gene. CDR3 length: 12 amino acids. Here the CDR3 DNA reads TGTGCCATCAGTGCCCAGGGCGGGGAGCAGTACTTC. The encoded protein is CAISAQGGEQYF.

This clone was counted only a few times. V is TRBV6-1 and J is TRBJ2-4; D ambiguous. This CDR3 spans 15 amino acids. CDR1 is MNHNS and CDR2 is SASEGT in the germline V gene. Trimming took off 0 bases at V and 6 bases at J, with 12 bases between the two ends. The CDR3 region has the DNA TGTGCCAGCAGTGAAGCTTCGGGCGGCGCAAACATTCAGTACTTC. It codes for CASSEASGGANIQYF.

This clone is medium-sized (0.01 to 0.1%) in the sample. The J gene is TRBJ2-7, the V gene TRBV21-1; no check of the table's D call, TRBD2, against the DNA was made. TRBV21-1 is designated a pseudogene. The CDR3 runs 15 residues. The CDR3 DNA is TGTGCCAGCAGCAAAGACGCAGCGGGAGCGGAAGAGCAGTACTTC. Translated: CASSKDAAGAEEQYF.

This rearrangement joins TRBV5-6 to TRBJ2-7; 7 bases match TRBD2. Germline CDR1 is SGHDT and CDR2 is YYEEEE. The CDR3 runs to 15 residues. The ends lost 0 bases at V and 6 bases at J; junction bases unmatched: 9. Written as DNA, the CDR3 is TGTGCCAGCAGCTTGGCGGGCGGGAGTGGAGCCGAGCAGTACTTC. As protein: CASSLAGGSGAEQYF.

This clone was observed a handful of times. The rearrangement uses TRBV18 and TRBJ2-7; 7 nucleotides agree with TRBD1. CDR1 is KGHSH, CDR2 LQKENI, per germline. This CDR3 spans 13 amino acids. Losses at the gene ends were 6 bases for V and 3 bases for J; bases not matched to a gene: 5. This CDR3 is CASSPTGDYEQYF. CDR3 coding DNA: TGTGCCAGCTCCCCAACAGGGGACTACGAGCAGTACTTC.

There are many counts of this clone. The genes are TRBV29-1 and TRBJ2-7; D not resolved. The germline CDR1 and CDR2 sequences are SQVTM and ANQGSEA. V was clipped by 5 bases and J by 3 bases, with 14 bases between them. This CDR3 is built from 13 residues. CDR3 protein: CSVRERGNYEQYF. CDR3 coding DNA: TGCAGCGTTCGCGAACGTGGGAACTACGAGCAGTACTTC.

The V call is TRBV5-4, the J call TRBJ2-3; TRBD2 aligns across 14 bases. CDR1 and CDR2 (germline): SGHNT, YYREEE (reference sequence). V lost 4 bases to trimming and J lost 4 bases; unmatched junction nucleotides: 5. This CDR3 contains 16 residues. CDR3 residues: CASSLRLAGGADTQYF. Written as DNA, the CDR3 is TGTGCCAGCAGCCTAAGACTAGCGGGAGGGGCAGATACGCAGTATTTT.

The chain has TRBV30 and TRBJ2-1; 7 nucleotides agree with TRBD2. Looked up from germline, CDR1 is GTSNPN and CDR2 is SVGIG (reference sequence). This CDR3 spans 15 amino acids. J was trimmed by 4 bases and V by 1 base; bases with no gene match: 7. CDR3 nucleotide sequence: TGTGCCTGGAGTGCGGTAGCCGGGGGGTACAATGAGCAGTTCTTC. Translation gives CAWSAVAGGYNEQFF. Using reference TRBV30 and TRBJ2-1 for the parts outside the CDR3, the full variable domain is SQTIHQWPATLVQPVGSPLSLECTVEGTSNPNLYWYRQAAGRGLQLLFYSVGIGQISSEVPQNLSASRPQDRQFILSSKKLLLSDSGFYLCAWSAVAGGYNEQFFGPGTRLTVL.

This clone turned up a few times. V and J are TRBV7-2 and TRBJ1-2, with D perhaps TRBD1 (5 bases). This CDR3 has 14 residues. CDR1 is SGHTA and CDR2 is FQGNSA in the germline V gene. The ends were cut back, 2 bases at V and 6 bases at J, with 13 bases in the middle. The CDR3 is CASSLFYGTNGYTF. The CDR3 DNA sequence: TGTGCCAGCAGCTTATTTTATGGGACTAATGGCTACACCTTC.

This rearrangement joins TRBV28 to TRBJ2-7, with 9 positions matching TRBD2. The CDR3 has 14 amino acids. Per germline, CDR1 MDHEN and CDR2 SYDVKM. Losses at the gene ends were 2 bases for V and 11 bases for J; bases not matched to a gene: 10. CDR3 residues: CASSLAAGGAREYF. As DNA, the CDR3 is TGTGCCAGCAGTTTAGCCGCGGGAGGGGCTAGGGAGTACTTC.

The chain carries TRBV30 and TRBJ2-2; D call uncertain. The V end lost 2 bases, the J end lost 0 bases, and 7 bases lay between the germline ends. This CDR3 has 14 residues. Germline V CDR1 and CDR2: GTSNPN, SVGIG (reference sequence). CDR3: CAWSRLTNTGELFF. The CDR3 region has the DNA TGTGCCTGGAGTAGGTTAACGAACACCGGGGAGCTGTTTTTT.

This sequence joins TRBV6-1 and TRBJ2-3, with D possibly called TRBD1 or TRBD2 (5 bases each). This CDR3 is built from 14 residues. From germline, CDR1 is MNHNS and CDR2 SASEGT. Deletions cut 5 bases from V and 0 bases from J, with 9 bases between. The chain's CDR3 is CASSKGESTDTQYF. In nucleotides, the CDR3 is TGTGCCAGCAGTAAAGGGGAGAGCACAGATACGCAGTATTTT.

Remarks on this clone: One base separates it from a far larger clone, so it is likely a read error. V and J are TRBV27 and TRBJ1-2, with TRBD1 identical over 12 bases. CDR1 MNHEY and CDR2 SMNVEV come from the germline V gene (reference sequence). This CDR3 comprises 16 residues. The DNA of the CDR3 is TGTGCCAGCAGTTTGGGGACAGGGGGCGCAGTAGGGGGCTACGCCTTC. It codes for CASSLGTGGAVGGYAF.

This chain joins TRBV29-1 and TRBJ2-1; TRBD1 matches at 9 bases. The CDR3 has 12 amino acids. V lost 6 bases, J lost 11 bases, and 8 bases stayed unmatched. Germline V gene sequence: CDR1 SQVTM, CDR2 ANQGSEA. The CDR3 coding sequence is TGCAGCGTCCAACAGGGGGCGATAAAGCAGTTCTTC. Amino acids: CSVQQGAIKQFF.

This clone was recorded a few times. The chain carries TRBV6-1 and TRBJ1-1, with 8 bases that match TRBD1. V shed 7 bases and J 4 bases; nucleotides not matched to a gene: 5. The CDR3 extends over 13 amino acids. Germline loops: CDR1 MNHNS, CDR2 SASEGT. Written as DNA, the CDR3 is TGTGCCAGCACCGGGACAGGAGGCACTGAAGCTTTCTTT. Translating it yields CASTGTGGTEAFF.

The rearrangement links TRBV28 to TRBJ2-5; D ambiguous. The J call is in doubt because the DNA end fits TRBJ2-7 better. The CDR3 runs 15 residues. CDR1 and CDR2 from the germline V gene are MDHEN and SYDVKM. CDR3 bases: TGTGCCAGCAGCCCTCCCCGGGCCGGTCCGGCCGAGCAGTACTTC. Protein: CASSPPRAGPAEQYF.

The V call is TRBV7-8, the J call TRBJ2-7; the match to TRBD2 covers 7 bases. The trim removed 3 bases at V and 4 bases at J, leaving 9 bases unmatched. The germline CDR1 and CDR2 sequences are SGHVS and FQNEAQ. The CDR3 length is 15 residues. Written as DNA, the CDR3 is TGTGCCAGCAGCTTGGAGCGGGGCCCCATGTACGAGCAGTACTTC. This encodes CASSLERGPMYEQYF.